This is a list of T cell receptor beta chains from one sample in a study of blood T cell repertoires in COVID-19. TCRdb keeps only in-frame clones here, not all; method: immunoSEQ multiplex PCR. The table has 280,000 or so clones, over 85% seen once. Sequenced input: PBMCs or T cells enriched from blood (not recorded which). These receptors all come from a woman between 45 and 60 years old who had been exposed to COVID-19. Each CDR3 is given with its conserved first and last residue. The D gene is left open where the match is weak. The size entry is marked missing in some rows and otherwise reads once, few, many or a size class.

TRBJ2-3 NA TRBV7-8 NA TGTGCCAGCAGCTTCACCCCCCGGGGTCTGGGCACAGATACGCAGTATTTT CASSFTPRGLGTDTQYF
TRBJ2-7 few TRBV2 TRBD1 TGTGCCAGCAGTGAACTTCCGACAGGGGGGGCCCAGCAGTACTTC CASSELPTGGAQQYF
TRBJ1-1 NA TRBV13 TRBD1 TGTGCCAGCAGTCGAAACGGAAGGGGGCCGGTGAACACTGAAGCTTTCTTT CASSRNGRGPVNTEAFF
TRBJ1-2 NA TRBV3-1/TRBV3-2 TRBD1 TGTGCCAGCAGTCCGGTGCGGGACAGCGTTTCTTCTGGCTACACCTTC CASSPVRDSVSSGYTF
TRBJ1-1 NA TRBV28 TRBD1 TGTGCCACCACCGGGACAGCCCCGTTGGGGACTGAAGCTTTCTTT CATTGTAPLGTEAFF
TRBJ2-3 NA TRBV6-1 TRBD2 TGTGCCAGCAGTGAATCGGTAGCGGGGGCCGGAGATACGCAGTATTTT CASSESVAGAGDTQYF
TRBJ1-6 NA TRBV11-2 NA TGTGCCAGCAGCTCGAGGGCGGCTGTATCCGGGAATTCACCCCTCCACTTT CASSSRAAVSGNSPLHF
TRBJ1-2 NA TRBV5-4 TRBD1 TGTGCCAGCAGAACTCCGGGACAGATGAACTATGGCTACACCTTC CASRTPGQMNYGYTF
TRBJ1-1 NA TRBV7-2 NA TGTGCCAGCAGCCCTAGGGGTGGTTTGGGATTGAACACTGAAGCTTTCTTT CASSPRGGLGLNTEAFF
TRBJ1-5 NA TRBV7-2 NA TGTGCCAGCAGTCGTGACGGGGTTAATCAGCCCCAGCATTTT CASSRDGVNQPQHF